The 18 T cell receptor beta chains below were found in one sample sequenced in a study of monozygotic twins with inflammatory bowel disease (dated by TCRdb to the late 2010s). Libraries were constructed by 5' RACE. The reads were generated on an Illumina HiSeq 2500. TCRdb reprocessed the reads into one record per CDR3 protein sequence, lacking DNA. The record for this sample contains about 210,000 distinct CDR3 sequences. The top ten constitute roughly 1.5% of the sample. The sequenced sample consisted of blood. Source of these receptors: a human donor with ulcerative colitis or Crohn's disease, or a healthy co-twin of an affected twin (not recorded which).

The rearrangement uses TRBV19 and TRBJ1-5; the TRBD1 assignment by TCRdb is unverifiable without DNA. The CDR3 covers 16 residues. Germline V gene sequence: CDR1 LNHDA, CDR2 SQIVND (reference sequence). This CDR3 is CASSSRPGQGPQPQHF.

The J gene is TRBJ2-5, the V gene TRBV7-9; there is no DNA to check the TCRdb D call of TRBD1. The germline CDR1 and CDR2 sequences are SEHNR and FQNEAQ (reference sequence). This CDR3 is built from 17 residues. This chain's CDR3 is CASSQGQGALFQETQYF.

The genes are TRBV2 and TRBJ2-2. This CDR3 is built from 14 residues. Germline V gene lookup returns CDR1 SNHLY and CDR2 FYNNEI. CDR3 residues: CASSVSLNTGELFF.

This rearrangement joins TRBV27 to TRBJ2-1; no DNA is available, so the TRBD1 call from TCRdb remains unchecked. This CDR3 spans 14 amino acids. CDR1 MNHEY and CDR2 SMNVEV come from the germline V gene (reference sequence). CDR3 amino acids: CASSLSGAYNEQFF.

The gene calls are TRBV5-6 and TRBJ2-3; TCRdb names TRBD1, which stays unverified in the absence of DNA. CDR1 and CDR2 (germline): SGHDT, YYEEEE. The CDR3 sequence is 19 residues long. The CDR3 reads CASSGDRGFRDTYGDTQYF.

The chain joins TRBV5-1 to TRBJ2-1; TCRdb calls TRBD2, which cannot be checked without DNA. In germline, CDR1 is SGHRS, CDR2 YFSETQ. This CDR3 has 15 amino acids. CDR3: CASSLYRGLINEQFF. Combining the CDR3 with reference TRBV5-1 and TRBJ2-1 gives the whole variable domain KAGVTQTPRYLIKTRGQQVTLSCSPISGHRSVSWYQQTPGQGLQFLFEYFSETQRNKGNFPGRFSGRQFSNSRSEMNVSTLELGDSALYLCASSLYRGLINEQFFGPGTRLTVL.

The chain couples TRBV11-2 to TRBJ1-6. This CDR3 has 15 amino acids. In germline, CDR1 is SGHAT, CDR2 FQNNGV. The CDR3 sequence is CASSLSPWGGSPLHF.

The chain couples TRBV6-1 to TRBJ2-2; checking the TCRdb D call of TRBD1 is not possible without DNA. Per the germline V gene, CDR1 is MNHNS and CDR2 is SASEGT. This CDR3 has 15 amino acids. The CDR3 sequence: CASTEGRGGDGELFF.

The chain employs TRBV7-2 and TRBJ1-2; lacking DNA, the TRBD1 call made by TCRdb goes unchecked. CDR1 is SGHTA and CDR2 is FQGNSA in the germline V gene. The CDR3 totals 16 residues. CDR3 sequence reads: CASSLALLGRYYGYTF.

V and J are TRBV20-1 and TRBJ1-1; TCRdb calls TRBD1, which cannot be checked without DNA. The V gene's germline CDR1 is DFQATT and CDR2 SNEGSKA (reference sequence). This CDR3 has 14 amino acids. This CDR3 reads CSAPKSGGRTEAFF.

The chain is built from TRBV7-2 and TRBJ1-1. The CDR3 is 14 amino acids. Per germline, CDR1 SGHTA and CDR2 FQGNSA. The CDR3 here is CASSPQSMNTEAFF.

This sequence joins TRBV20-1 and TRBJ2-5; TCRdb calls TRBD1, which cannot be checked without DNA. Per germline, CDR1 DFQATT and CDR2 SNEGSKA (reference sequence). The CDR3 covers 14 residues. The CDR3 region is CSAFLRAGEETQYF.

J is TRBJ1-2 and V is TRBV3-1. The CDR3 sequence is 14 residues long. Germline CDR1 LGHDT, CDR2 YNNKEL (reference sequence). This CDR3 is CASSQKRHRPGYTF.

The chain is built from TRBV4-1 and TRBJ2-1. CDR1 is MGHRA, CDR2 YSYEKL, per germline. This CDR3 has 13 residues. CDR3 residues: CASSQDNFYEQFF.

This rearrangement joins TRBV7-8 to TRBJ2-7; lacking DNA, the TRBD2 call made by TCRdb goes unchecked. CDR3 length: 15 residues. Germline CDR1 and CDR2: SGHVS and FQNEAQ. CDR3 loop: CASSLSVGENYEQYF.

The chain's CDR3 is CSASHTPTEAFF. This chain links TRBV20-1 with TRBJ1-1. Germline V gives CDR1 DFQATT, CDR2 SNEGSKA (reference sequence). The CDR3 has 12 amino acids.

The rearrangement links TRBV4-1 to TRBJ1-1; TCRdb's D call, TRBD1, is unchecked because there is no DNA. CDR1 is MGHRA, CDR2 YSYEKL, per germline. The CDR3 totals 16 residues. This chain's CDR3 is CASSPPPGRTNTEAFF.

The rearrangement joins TRBV20-1 to TRBJ2-1; with no DNA, the TCRdb D assignment of TRBD2 cannot be verified. Germline V CDR1 and CDR2: DFQATT, SNEGSKA (reference sequence). The CDR3 has 14 residues. The chain's CDR3 is CSASREGAYNEQFF.